This T cell receptor (beta chain) was identified during a study of blood T cell repertoires in COVID-19. Study-level background: From the United States, Italy and Spain came samples of acute and convalescent COVID-19. PBMCs, B-cell-depleted T cells, or T cells were the source of the cDNA or gDNA that made up the material.

This CDR3 is built from 15 residues. V lost 4 bases and J 4 bases, leaving 15 bases between the germline ends. The V gene's germline CDR1 is SGHNT and CDR2 YYREEE (reference sequence). Individuals aged roughly 18 to 90 years were recruited from about two dozen US areas. In the authors' methods: Cell counts per sample came from amplifying reference gene primers. The repertoire was sequenced with immunoSEQ multiplex PCR; TCRdb's copy has only in-frame clones and lacks some. V and J calls and clone size are copied from that table; D and trimming were computed from the DNA. This sample has about 200,000 clones, with 80% to 85% found just once.

V usage is TRBV5-4 and J usage is TRBJ2-1; no clear D. The sequence came from a man in his forties who had recovered from COVID-19. Specimen: PBMCs or T cells enriched from blood (not recorded which). For the CDR3, the DNA is TGTGCCAGCAGCCACCCGGTGATCGGTTACAATGAGCAGTTCTTC. Amino acids: CASSHPVIGYNEQFF.